This T cell receptor beta chain originates from a study of blood T cell repertoires in COVID-19. The method was immunoSEQ multiplex PCR; TCRdb's version includes in-frame clones alone and lacks a portion of them. The sample holds more than 150,000 clones, over 80% seen once. J was trimmed by 9 bases and V by 6 bases; bases with no gene match: 11. This CDR3 comprises 16 residues. Germline V gene lookup returns CDR1 LNHDA and CDR2 SQIVND (reference sequence). Participants' reported clinical history set cohort assignment. Recovered Cohort 3 donors showed two negative PCRs, clearance, or symptom resolution.

The clonotype was recovered from a woman aged 55-75 years who had recovered from COVID-19. The genes are TRBV19 and TRBJ2-1; 13 bases align to TRBD2. Material: PBMCs or T cells enriched from blood (not recorded which). The CDR3 DNA reads TGTGCCAGTAGGGGACCATTACTAGCGGGAGGGGGTGAGCAGTTCTTC. Translation gives CASRGPLLAGGGEQFF.